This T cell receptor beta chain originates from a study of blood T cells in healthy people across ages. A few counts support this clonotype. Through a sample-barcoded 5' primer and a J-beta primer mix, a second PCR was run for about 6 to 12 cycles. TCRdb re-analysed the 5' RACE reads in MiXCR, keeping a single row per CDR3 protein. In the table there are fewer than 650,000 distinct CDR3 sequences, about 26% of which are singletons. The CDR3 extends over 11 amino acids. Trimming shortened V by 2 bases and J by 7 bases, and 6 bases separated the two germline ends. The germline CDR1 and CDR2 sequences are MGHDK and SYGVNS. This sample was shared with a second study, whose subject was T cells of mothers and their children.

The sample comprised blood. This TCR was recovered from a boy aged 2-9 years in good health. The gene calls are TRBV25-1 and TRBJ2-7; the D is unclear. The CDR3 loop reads CASSEGGEQYF. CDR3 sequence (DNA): TGTGCCAGCAGTGAAGGTGGGGAGCAGTACTTC.